These 17 T cell receptor beta chains came from one sample sequenced in a study of CD8 T cells in Susac syndrome. Random hexamers primed reverse transcription of about 0.5 to 1 ug RNA. TCRdb called the immunoSEQ multiplex PCR reads again in MiXCR, with one record for every CDR3 protein. This sample yields 70,000 or so distinct CDR3 sequences, of which roughly 94% are seen a single time; over 0.2% belongs to the top ten. Source material: CD8+ T cells from PBMCs. The receptors derive from a human donor in good health.

This clonotype is a singleton in its sample. The V call is TRBV28, the J call TRBJ1-6, with D hard to call. The CDR3 sequence is 11 residues long. In germline, CDR1 is MDHEN, CDR2 SYDVKM. With 3 bases removed from V and 8 bases from J, the gap between germline ends came to 2 bases. CDR3 sequence (DNA): TGTGCCAGCAGTTTCGATTCACCCCTCCACTTT. Its translation is CASSFDSPLHF.

The J gene is TRBJ2-1, the V gene TRBV4-1; D possibly corresponds to TRBD2 (6 bases). V dropped 1 base and J dropped 8 bases, with 21 bases sitting between them. Germline CDR1 is MGHRA and CDR2 is YSYEKL. The CDR3 spans 17 residues. In nucleotides, the CDR3 is TGCGCCAGCAGCCAAGCCCCCACGCTACTAGCAGGCGATGAGCAGTTCTTC. Translation gives CASSQAPTLLAGDEQFF.

The V gene is TRBV29-1, the J gene TRBJ2-3; a possible D gene is TRBD2 (7 bases). Germline CDR1 is SQVTM and CDR2 is ANQGSEA. The CDR3 runs to 13 residues. The V end lost 4 bases, the J end lost 4 bases, and 12 bases lay between the germline ends. Here the CDR3 DNA reads TGCAGCGTTGTACAGGGAGGGGCAGATACGCAGTATTTT. Translated, it gives CSVVQGGADTQYF.

The rearrangement links TRBV30 to TRBJ1-1; the D is unclear. The CDR3 loop spans 12 amino acids. Trimming took off 2 bases at V and 7 bases at J, with 11 bases between the two ends. Germline V gene lookup returns CDR1 GTSNPN and CDR2 SVGIG (reference sequence). Here the CDR3 reads CAWSYGFDEAFF. The CDR3 DNA is TGTGCCTGGAGTTACGGATTCGATGAAGCTTTCTTT.

The chain joins TRBV27 to TRBJ2-3, with a tentative D call TRBD2 (6 bases). The CDR3 extends over 17 amino acids. V was pared by 2 bases and J by 5 bases, with 20 bases between. Germline V gene data show CDR1 as MNHEY and CDR2 as SMNVEV (reference sequence). The CDR3 DNA follows: TGTGCCAGCAGTTTAAAGCATCCTAGCGTTGCGATAGATACGCAGTATTTT. It is translated as CASSLKHPSVAIDTQYF.

The chain employs TRBV20-1 and TRBJ2-2, with no clear D. V lost 6 bases to trimming and J lost 2 bases, with 7 bases between them. This CDR3 is 12 amino acids long. The germline V gene encodes CDR1 DFQATT and CDR2 SNEGSKA (reference sequence). The CDR3, as DNA: TGCAGTGCGTCCTATAACACCGGGGAGCTGTTTTTT. Translating it yields CSASYNTGELFF.

The chain has TRBV5-4 and TRBJ2-1, with D possibly matching TRBD2 (6 bases). The ends were cut back, 1 base at V and 8 bases at J, with 16 bases in the middle. Germline assignment: CDR1 SGHNT and CDR2 YYREEE (reference sequence). This CDR3 has 15 amino acids. The CDR3 bases are TGTGCCAGCAGCTTGACGGGACTGGGCGGGGATGAGCAGTTCTTC. Translating it yields CASSLTGLGGDEQFF.

This chain joins TRBV7-9 and TRBJ2-2; 7 nucleotides align to TRBD1. The CDR3 runs 16 residues. CDR1 and CDR2 from the germline V gene are SEHNR and FQNEAQ (reference sequence). The V and J ends lost 5 bases and 8 bases, in that order; junction bases with no gene match: 14. Written as DNA, the CDR3 is TGTGCCAGCAGCCCCCAGAACAGGGGCGAAGGGGGGGAGCTGTTTTTT. Encoded protein: CASSPQNRGEGGELFF.

This clonotype was counted a few times. V usage is TRBV4-1 and J usage is TRBJ2-7; D tentatively reads TRBD1 or TRBD2 (5 bases each). The CDR3 length is 14 residues. V was cut by 5 bases and J by 0 bases, with 11 bases left in between. The germline V gene has CDR1 MGHRA and CDR2 YSYEKL. The CDR3 is CASSLRDPSYEQYF. CDR3 nucleotide sequence: TGCGCCAGCAGCTTGAGGGACCCCTCCTACGAGCAGTACTTC.

The rearrangement links TRBV7-3 to TRBJ2-5; no clear D. The CDR3 runs to 13 residues. The germline V and J ends were trimmed by 1 base and 1 base, with 4 bases remaining between them. CDR1 is SGHTA, CDR2 FQGTGA, per germline. The CDR3 sequence: CASSLNPQETQYF. Here the CDR3 DNA reads TGTGCCAGCAGCTTAAATCCCCAAGAGACCCAGTACTTC.

The rearrangement links TRBV6-4 to TRBJ1-5, with D possibly TRBD1 on 5 matching bases. Germline V gene lookup returns CDR1 MRHNA and CDR2 SNTAGT. This CDR3 region has 13 residues. Trimming shortened V by 8 bases and J by 7 bases, and 15 bases separated the two germline ends. As DNA, the CDR3 is TGTGCCAGCGGGGGGATCGAGGTACAGCCCCAGCATTTT. Translating gives CASGGIEVQPQHF.

The rearrangement uses TRBV29-1 and TRBJ2-1; D might be TRBD1 (6 bases). CDR3 size: 13 residues. Trimming took 7 bases from V and 5 from J, leaving 15 bases between them. Germline CDR1 reads SQVTM; CDR2 reads ANQGSEA. The CDR3 loop reads CSARPGHDNEQFF. The CDR3 region has the DNA TGCAGCGCAAGGCCGGGACATGACAATGAGCAGTTCTTC.

The count of this clonotype is one. The V call is TRBV7-9, the J call TRBJ2-5; D might be TRBD1 (6 bases). From germline, CDR1 is SEHNR and CDR2 FQNEAQ (reference sequence). This CDR3 has 15 residues. Between the trimmed V and J ends, which lost 5 bases and 5 bases, there was a span of 18 bases. CDR3 protein: CASSGSVQGAETQYF. The CDR3 DNA sequence: TGTGCCAGCAGCGGATCGGTACAGGGAGCGGAGACCCAGTACTTC.

This chain links TRBV29-1 with TRBJ2-2; D remains ambiguous. V was clipped by 4 bases and J by 2 bases, with 5 bases between them. Germline values: CDR1 SQVTM, CDR2 ANQGSEA. This CDR3 region has 12 residues. DNA of the CDR3: TGCAGCGTTGTCTCAAACACCGGGGAGCTGTTTTTT. Amino acids: CSVVSNTGELFF.

The gene calls are TRBV6-2 or TRBV6-3 and TRBJ2-3; TRBD1 or TRBD2 may be the D gene (6 bases each). Trimming cost V 7 bases and J 5 bases, with 19 bases left between them. The CDR3 extends over 15 amino acids. Per germline, CDR1 MNHEY and CDR2 SVGEGT. CDR3 loop: CASIYPGAGGDTQYF. CDR3 bases: TGTGCCAGCATTTATCCGGGGGCTGGCGGAGATACGCAGTATTTT.

The chain carries TRBV4-2 and TRBJ2-5, with 9 bases that match TRBD2. J gave up 5 bases and V 1 base, and 5 bases lay outside the gene matches. The CDR3 spans 15 residues. Germline V gene data show CDR1 as LGHNA and CDR2 as YNFKEQ. The DNA of the CDR3 is TGTGCCAGCAGCCAAGGAGCGGGGGGCCGCGAGACCCAGTACTTC. The encoded protein is CASSQGAGGRETQYF.

The chain combines TRBV28 with TRBJ2-2, with D possibly being TRBD1 (5 bases). This CDR3 has 15 amino acids. CDR1 and CDR2 (germline): MDHEN, SYDVKM. With 6 bases removed from V and 2 bases from J, the gap between germline ends came to 13 bases. Written as DNA, the CDR3 is TGTGCCAGCAGACTCCAGGGAAGCAACACCGGGGAGCTGTTTTTT. This sequence encodes CASRLQGSNTGELFF.